This TCR beta chain was documented in a study of blood T cells in healthy people across ages. This clonotype was seen only a few times. The CDR3 consists of 15 residues. The V and J ends lost 6 bases and 2 bases, in that order; junction bases with no gene match: 10. Germline-derived CDR1 and CDR2 are DFQATT and SNEGSKA (reference sequence). Primers used in a second PCR of about 6 to 11 cycles were a sample-barcoded 5' primer and a J-beta primer mix. A single record per CDR3 protein comes from TCRdb applying MiXCR to the 5' RACE reads. The sample lists under 2 million distinct CDR3 sequences; 34% were seen once.

V gene TRBV20-1 combines with J gene TRBJ2-7; TRBD2 matches 10 bases. This TCR was sampled from a woman under 40 in good health. Sequenced input: blood. The chain's CDR3 is CSARETSGLPYEQYF. The CDR3 DNA sequence: TGCAGTGCCCGGGAGACTAGCGGGTTACCCTACGAGCAGTACTTC.